These 19 T cell receptor beta chains were sequenced from one sample in a study of blood T cell repertoires in COVID-19. Clones were sequenced by immunoSEQ multiplex PCR, and TCRdb holds only the in-frame ones, with some missing. The sample has hundreds of thousands of clones, 88% seen once. Sequenced input: PBMCs or T cells enriched from blood (not recorded which). The source is a woman aged 40-49 years with acute COVID-19.

This clone has just one count. The genes are TRBV4-2 and TRBJ1-1; possibly TRBD1 for D (5 bases). The germline CDR1 and CDR2 sequences are LGHNA and YNFKEQ. The CDR3 is 19 residues long. Trimming shortened V by 0 bases and J by 9 bases, and 29 bases separated the two germline ends. The CDR3 region is CASSQDGAGRITRVSKAFF. In DNA, the CDR3 is TGTGCCAGCAGCCAAGATGGGGCAGGGCGGATTACCCGGGTCTCCAAAGCTTTCTTT.

As regards this clone: The same CDR3 arises from other DNA sequences in this sample as well. The chain links TRBV18 to TRBJ1-2; the D is unclear. Trimming removed 3 bases from V and 3 bases from J, with 8 bases in between. This CDR3 is built from 13 residues. Per the germline V gene, CDR1 is KGHSH and CDR2 is LQKENI. This CDR3 reads CASSPPGYYGYTF. The CDR3 coding sequence is TGTGCCAGCTCACCCCCGGGTTACTATGGCTACACCTTC.

The chain couples TRBV19 to TRBJ1-1, with 8 bases lining up with TRBD1. Trimming at V came to 7 bases and at J to 6 bases, leaving 10 bases not matched to a gene. Germline V CDR1 and CDR2: LNHDA, SQIVND (reference sequence). This CDR3 is 14 amino acids long. DNA for the CDR3: TGTGCCAGTATTGAGGACAGGGCAATCGCTGAAGCTTTCTTT. The encoded protein is CASIEDRAIAEAFF.

This sequence joins TRBV4-1 and TRBJ1-4, with D unclear. The CDR3 contains 15 residues. Deletions cut 4 bases from V and 4 bases from J, with 13 bases between. CDR1 and CDR2 from the germline V gene are MGHRA and YSYEKL. In DNA, the CDR3 is TGCGCCAGCAGCCGGGTCGGCGAGGGTAATGAAAAACTGTTTTTT. It yields the protein CASSRVGEGNEKLFF.

The rearrangement joins TRBV9 to TRBJ2-7; TRBD1 matches 9 bases. Germline CDR1 and CDR2: SGDLS and YYNGEE. With 2 bases clipped from V and 6 bases from J, the junction kept 9 bases outside the gene matches. The CDR3 covers 15 residues. This CDR3 is CASSVDGDRVTEQYF. CDR3 bases: TGTGCCAGCAGCGTTGACGGGGACAGGGTGACCGAGCAGTACTTC.

This chain links TRBV9 with TRBJ1-1; D is undetermined. The CDR3 loop spans 13 amino acids. Deletions cut 3 bases from V and 4 bases from J, with 10 bases between. CDR1 is SGDLS and CDR2 is YYNGEE in the germline V gene. Written as DNA, the CDR3 is TGTGCCAGCAGCGCCGCGGGCGGCACTGAAGCTTTCTTT. Translating it yields CASSAAGGTEAFF.

The chain carries TRBV2 and TRBJ2-5; a weak D match, TRBD2 (5 bases). CDR1 SNHLY and CDR2 FYNNEI come from the germline V gene. The CDR3 loop spans 15 amino acids. V lost 3 bases to trimming and J lost 5 bases, with 16 bases between them. CDR3 amino acids: CASSEQDGLVETQYF. Written as DNA, the CDR3 is TGTGCCAGCAGTGAGCAGGACGGACTTGTGGAGACCCAGTACTTC.

The chain is built from TRBV30 and TRBJ1-6; weak D call: TRBD1 (5 bases). This CDR3 has 15 amino acids. Germline loops: CDR1 GTSNPN, CDR2 SVGIG (reference sequence). V lost 8 bases, J lost 0 bases, and 14 bases lay in between. CDR3 DNA sequence: TGTGCCACCACAGGCCGGTCCTCCTATAATTCACCCCTCCACTTT. Its protein product is CATTGRSSYNSPLHF.

J is TRBJ2-7 and V is TRBV6-6; no reliable D call. This CDR3 has 12 amino acids. Germline-derived CDR1 and CDR2 are MNHNY and SVGAGI (reference sequence). Deletions cut 6 bases from V and 6 bases from J, with 12 bases between. CDR3 sequence (DNA): TGTGCCAGCAGCCAGACATGGATCGAGCAGTACTTC. Encoded protein: CASSQTWIEQYF.

The chain links TRBV27 to TRBJ1-5, with D possibly TRBD1 on 5 matching bases. CDR3 size: 15 residues. V was clipped by 3 bases and J by 1 base, with 10 bases between them. Looked up from germline, CDR1 is MNHEY and CDR2 is SMNVEV (reference sequence). DNA for the CDR3: TGTGCCAGCAGTTTCAGGGCGGGGAGCAATCAGCCCCAGCATTTT. Its protein product is CASSFRAGSNQPQHF.

DNA for the CDR3: TGTGCCAGCAGTTCCCCGAACAGGGCCGACTACGAGCAGTACTTC. It yields the protein CASSSPNRADYEQYF. The chain couples TRBV6-2 or TRBV6-3 to TRBJ2-7; D may be TRBD1 (6 bases). Trimming cost V 4 bases and J 3 bases, with 16 bases left between them. The length of the CDR3 is 15 residues. The germline gives CDR1 MNHEY, CDR2 SVGEGT.

This clone was recorded once. The rearrangement uses TRBV19 and TRBJ1-2, with 7 bases matching TRBD1. The CDR3 has 14 residues. In germline, CDR1 is LNHDA, CDR2 SQIVND (reference sequence). The trim removed 7 bases at V and 4 bases at J, leaving 9 bases unmatched. The CDR3: CASNYDRDGYGYTF. The CDR3 DNA reads TGTGCCAGTAATTATGACAGGGACGGCTATGGCTACACCTTC.

The chain combines TRBV7-6 with TRBJ1-3; TRBD1 agrees at 12 bases. V lost 3 bases and J lost 4; bases outside the gene matches: 7. From germline, CDR1 is SGHVS and CDR2 FNYEAQ. This CDR3 comprises 17 residues. The CDR3 bases are TGTGCCAGCAGCTTCCAGGGACAGGGGGCTTTGGGAAACACCATATATTTT. This translates into CASSFQGQGALGNTIYF.

The chain carries TRBV5-1 and TRBJ1-6, with D maybe TRBD1 (6 bases). The CDR3 runs to 15 residues. V shed 4 bases and J shed 7 bases, with 15 bases lying between them. Germline CDR1 and CDR2: SGHRS and YFSETQ. The CDR3 DNA reads as TGCGCCAGCAGCCCTCAGGGGATGGGGAATTCACCCCTCCACTTT. As protein: CASSPQGMGNSPLHF.

The chain is built from TRBV18 and TRBJ1-6, with 9 bases lining up with TRBD1. Germline loops: CDR1 KGHSH, CDR2 LQKENI. Trimming cost V 5 bases and J 5 bases; bases outside gene matches: 4. This CDR3 has 15 residues. CDR3 sequence reads: CASSLQGADNSPLHF. DNA for the CDR3: TGTGCCAGCTCATTACAGGGGGCTGATAATTCACCCCTCCACTTT.

This clone occurred once. This chain links TRBV7-9 with TRBJ1-1; D perhaps matches TRBD1 (5 bases). The CDR3 runs 17 residues. V gave up 4 bases and J gave up 3 bases, with 21 bases separating them. Germline V lookup: CDR1 SEHNR, CDR2 FQNEAQ (reference sequence). CDR3 sequence reads: CASSSSILRWGDTEAFF. The DNA of the CDR3 is TGTGCCAGCAGCTCCTCAATTCTCAGGTGGGGGGACACTGAAGCTTTCTTT.

In its sample, this clone was seen once. The chain recombines TRBV7-9 with TRBJ1-6; the match to TRBD1 covers 9 bases. CDR3 size: 14 residues. Germline V gene data show CDR1 as SEHNR and CDR2 as FQNEAQ (reference sequence). V shed 6 bases and J 10 bases; nucleotides not matched to a gene: 7. The CDR3: CASRTGTGRSPLHF. CDR3 coding DNA: TGTGCCAGCAGGACCGGGACAGGGAGATCACCCCTCCACTTT.

The V gene is TRBV7-7, the J gene TRBJ1-1, with D unclear. The CDR3 length is 13 residues. CDR1 is SSHAT and CDR2 is FNYEAQ in the germline V gene (reference sequence). Trimming shortened V by 1 base and J by 6 bases, and 9 bases separated the two germline ends. CDR3 in DNA: TGTGCCAGCAGCTTAGACGCCGACTCTGAAGCTTTCTTT. It is translated as CASSLDADSEAFF.

V gene TRBV5-1 combines with J gene TRBJ1-2, with D maybe TRBD1 (5 bases). V shed 0 bases and J shed 7 bases, with 13 bases lying between them. CDR3 length equals 14 residues. Germline CDR1 reads SGHRS; CDR2 reads YFSETQ. CDR3 bases: TGCGCCAGCAGCTTGGGTCAAGCCCAGGGTGGCTACACCTTC. Its translation: CASSLGQAQGGYTF. The complete variable domain, with remaining parts taken from reference TRBV5-1 and TRBJ1-2, reads KAGVTQTPRYLIKTRGQQVTLSCSPISGHRSVSWYQQTPGQGLQFLFEYFSETQRNKGNFPGRFSGRQFSNSRSEMNVSTLELGDSALYLCASSLGQAQGGYTFGSGTRLTVV.